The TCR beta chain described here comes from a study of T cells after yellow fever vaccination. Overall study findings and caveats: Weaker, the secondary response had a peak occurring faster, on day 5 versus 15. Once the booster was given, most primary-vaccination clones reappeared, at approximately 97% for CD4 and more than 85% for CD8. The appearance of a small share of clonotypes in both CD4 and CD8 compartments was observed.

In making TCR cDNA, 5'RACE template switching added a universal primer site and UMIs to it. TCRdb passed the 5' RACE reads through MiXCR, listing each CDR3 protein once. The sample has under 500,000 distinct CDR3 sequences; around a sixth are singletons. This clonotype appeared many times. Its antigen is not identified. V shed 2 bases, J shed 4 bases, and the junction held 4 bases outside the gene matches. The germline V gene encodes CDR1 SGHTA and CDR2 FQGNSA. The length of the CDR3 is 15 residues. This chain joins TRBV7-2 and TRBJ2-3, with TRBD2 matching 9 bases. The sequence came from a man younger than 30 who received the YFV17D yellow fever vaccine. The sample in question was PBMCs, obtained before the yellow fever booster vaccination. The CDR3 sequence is CASSLSGGSPDTQYF. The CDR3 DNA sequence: TGTGCCAGCAGCTTAAGCGGGGGGAGCCCAGATACGCAGTATTTT.